This paragraph covers one T cell receptor beta chain sequence. This sample stems from a study of blood T cells in healthy people across ages. Looking at the study overall: About one barcoded beta molecule was captured per two T cells (by template switching).

Using a J-beta primer mix together with a sample-barcoded 5' primer, a second PCR was run for about 6 to 11 cycles. Each CDR3 protein gets one entry after TCRdb re-called the 5' RACE reads with MiXCR. The sample holds about 1.8 million distinct CDR3 sequences, approximately 50% seen once. The study recruited healthy Caucasian donors from Russia who were aged roughly 6 to 95. Investigators took 9.5 to 10 milliliters of peripheral blood from every donor. Every sample gave at least 6 micrograms of total RNA when it was extracted. The specimen sequenced was blood. This TCR was recovered from a woman in her forties in good health.

The CDR3 nucleotides are TGTGCCAGCAGCGGACCGGGACAGGGTCCGTACGAGCAGTACTTC. Amino acids: CASSGPGQGPYEQYF. The V gene is TRBV5-8, the J gene TRBJ2-7; 9 bases map to TRBD1. The CDR3 has 15 amino acids. With V trimmed by 4 bases and J by 4 bases, 9 bases remained unmatched. Per the germline V gene, CDR1 is SGHTS and CDR2 is YDEGEE.